Listed below are T cell receptor beta chains from one sample, sequenced in a study of T cell responses to AZD1222 COVID-19 vaccine. Measured with immunoSEQ multiplex PCR; TCRdb has only the in-frame clones, and not every one. The sample contains 140,000 to 150,000 clones, roughly 90% of which appear only once. Specimen: peripheral blood, collected 28 days after the second AZD1222 dose. The receptors derive from an adult who received the AZD1222 COVID-19 vaccine. The CDR3 runs from the conserved cysteine through the conserved F or W. Each record gives: D gene, J gene, V gene, clone size, CDR3 protein, CDR3 DNA. The D gene is left open where the match is weak. Size values are once, few and many counts, or a class for expanded clones, and some rows have none.

>TRBD1|TRBJ1-6|TRBV9|NA
CASSIALQGAGSPLHF
TGTGCCAGCAGCATAGCATTACAGGGGGCAGGGTCACCCCTCCACTTT
>TRBD2|TRBJ2-2|TRBV29-1|NA
CSVLNRSLAAYTGELFF
TGCAGCGTCCTCAATCGGAGCCTAGCGGCCTACACCGGGGAGCTGTTTTTT
>NA|TRBJ1-4|TRBV18|NA
CASSPTYSPTNEKLFF
TGTGCCAGCTCACCGACGTACAGCCCAACTAATGAAAAACTGTTTTTT
>NA|TRBJ1-3|TRBV11-2|NA
CASSPSLPRNTIYF
TGTGCCAGCAGCCCGAGTTTGCCCAGAAACACCATATATTTT
>TRBD1|TRBJ1-5|TRBV16|NA
CASSQNRGDQPQHF
TGTGCCAGCAGCCAAAACAGGGGAGATCAGCCCCAGCATTTT
>NA|TRBJ1-2|TRBV5-6|NA
CASSWEYGYTF
TGTGCCAGCAGCTGGGAGTATGGCTACACCTTC
>TRBD2|TRBJ2-7|TRBV30|NA
CACSVGTSGFYEQYF
TGTGCCTGCTCAGTCGGGACTAGCGGGTTCTACGAGCAGTACTTC
>NA|TRBJ2-6|TRBV7-3|NA
CASSSGGGNSGANVLTF
TGTGCCAGCAGCTCTGGGGGTGGGAACTCTGGGGCCAACGTCCTGACTTTC
>NA|TRBJ1-3|TRBV4-1|NA
CASSRTQGSGNTIYF
TGCGCCAGCAGCCGAACACAGGGCTCTGGAAACACCATATATTTT
>NA|TRBJ1-1|TRBV3-1/TRBV3-2|NA
CASSQGVGSAAFF
TGTGCCAGCAGCCAAGGAGTGGGGTCCGCCGCTTTCTTT
>NA|TRBJ2-1|TRBV18|NA
CASSPSGTSSEQFF
TGTGCCAGCTCACCATCCGGGACTTCTTCCGAGCAGTTCTTC
>TRBD2|TRBJ2-2|TRBV9|once
CASSVERGQKTSGATGELFF
TGTGCCAGCAGCGTAGAGAGGGGACAAAAGACTAGCGGAGCAACCGGGGAGCTGTTTTTT
>NA|TRBJ1-1|TRBV28|once
CASSSGHKNTEAFF
TGTGCCAGCAGTTCGGGACACAAGAACACTGAAGCTTTCTTT
>TRBD1|TRBJ2-6|TRBV5-1|NA
CASSLEGTGPSGANVLTF
TGCGCCAGCAGCTTGGAAGGGACAGGACCCTCTGGGGCCAACGTCCTGACTTTC
>NA|TRBJ2-3|TRBV7-9|few
CASSLGGISTDTQYF
TGTGCCAGCAGCTTAGGGGGGATTAGCACAGATACGCAGTATTTT
>TRBD1|TRBJ1-4|TRBV30|NA
CAWSVTRDRGPATNEKLFF
TGTGCCTGGAGTGTCACCCGGGACAGGGGGCCAGCGACTAATGAAAAACTGTTTTTT
>NA|TRBJ1-2|TRBV7-2|NA
CASSLAPLAADGYTF
TGTGCCAGCAGCTTAGCCCCTTTAGCGGCAGATGGCTACACCTTC
>NA|TRBJ2-4|TRBV4-1|NA
CASSPLGLAKNIQYF
TGCGCCAGCAGCCCCCTGGGATTAGCCAAAAACATTCAGTACTTC
>TRBD2|TRBJ2-1|TRBV3-1/TRBV3-2|NA
CASSRLTSPGLAGQRASNEQFF
TGTGCCAGCAGCCGACTGACATCGCCGGGACTAGCGGGACAACGTGCAAGCAATGAGCAGTTCTTC
>NA|TRBJ1-2|TRBV4-3|once
CASSQGTGGGYTF
TGCGCCAGCAGCCAGGGAACAGGTGGTGGCTACACCTTC
>TRBD1|TRBJ1-3|TRBV10-2|NA
CASSDLGQGEGNTIYF
TGCGCCAGCAGTGATTTGGGACAGGGGGAAGGCAACACCATATATTTT
>NA|TRBJ2-4|TRBV9|NA
CASSVAGGAPDIAKNIQYF
TGTGCCAGCAGCGTAGCCGGGGGCGCCCCTGATATAGCCAAAAACATTCAGTACTTC
>NA|TRBJ1-2|TRBV19|NA
CASSPAASDNYGYTF
TGTGCCAGTAGTCCCGCGGCCAGCGATAACTATGGCTACACCTTC
>NA|TRBJ1-5|TRBV2|NA
CASSDWDIGFDQPQHF
TGTGCCAGCAGTGACTGGGACATTGGTTTCGATCAGCCCCAGCATTTT
>TRBD1|TRBJ2-5|TRBV27|NA
CASSFPSGTGKETQYF
TGTGCCAGCAGTTTTCCCTCCGGGACAGGCAAAGAGACCCAGTACTTC
>TRBD1|TRBJ1-1|TRBV7-9|NA
CASSPETGTEAFF
TGTGCCAGCAGCCCCGAGACAGGGACTGAAGCTTTCTTT
>NA|TRBJ2-1|TRBV27|NA
CASSKNRVEQFF
TGTGCCAGCAGCAAAAACAGGGTCGAGCAGTTCTTC
>TRBD1|TRBJ1-3|TRBV3-1/TRBV3-2|NA
CASSHSTLRGQGNTIYF
TGTGCCAGCAGCCACTCCACCCTCAGGGGGCAAGGAAACACCATATATTTT
>TRBD1|TRBJ1-5|TRBV28|NA
CATTNRGQDQPQHF
TGTGCCACCACGAACAGGGGGCAGGATCAGCCCCAGCATTTT
>NA|TRBJ1-6|TRBV9|NA
CASSAGTVNSPLHF
TGTGCCAGCAGCGCGGGGACGGTGAATTCACCCCTCCACTTT
>NA|TRBJ2-1|TRBV7-2|NA
CASSLVTRTTGDEQFF
TGTGCCAGCAGCTTAGTTACTAGGACAACGGGGGATGAGCAGTTCTTC
>NA|TRBJ1-3|TRBV10-1|NA
CASSSGNTIYF
TGCGCCAGTTCCTCTGGAAACACCATATATTTT
>TRBD1|TRBJ1-3|TRBV4-3|NA
CASSQAGQGKGNTIYF
TGCGCCAGCAGCCAAGCGGGACAGGGCAAAGGAAACACCATATATTTT
>NA|TRBJ2-2|TRBV30|NA
CAWSVHTPGELFF
TGTGCCTGGAGTGTACATACCCCCGGGGAGCTGTTTTTT
>NA|TRBJ1-2|TRBV25-1|NA
CASSEGKRGYTF
TGTGCCAGCAGTGAGGGTAAACGTGGCTACACCTTC
>NA|TRBJ1-1|TRBV27|NA
CASSPRRPPNTEAFF
TGTGCCAGCAGTCCCCGTAGGCCGCCGAACACTGAAGCTTTCTTT
>NA|TRBJ2-7|TRBV14|NA
CASSQDRILGEQYF
TGTGCCAGCAGCCAAGATAGGATCCTTGGGGAGCAGTACTTC
>NA|TRBJ2-7|TRBV20-1|NA
CSAGEYEQYF
TGCAGTGCTGGAGAGTACGAGCAGTACTTC
>NA|TRBJ1-2|TRBV5-4|NA
CASSLGVRDGYTF
TGTGCCAGCAGCTTGGGAGTGAGGGATGGCTACACCTTC
>TRBD1|TRBJ1-1|TRBV23-1|NA
CASSQWTGGMNTEAFF
TGCGCCAGCAGTCAATGGACAGGGGGCATGAACACTGAAGCTTTCTTT